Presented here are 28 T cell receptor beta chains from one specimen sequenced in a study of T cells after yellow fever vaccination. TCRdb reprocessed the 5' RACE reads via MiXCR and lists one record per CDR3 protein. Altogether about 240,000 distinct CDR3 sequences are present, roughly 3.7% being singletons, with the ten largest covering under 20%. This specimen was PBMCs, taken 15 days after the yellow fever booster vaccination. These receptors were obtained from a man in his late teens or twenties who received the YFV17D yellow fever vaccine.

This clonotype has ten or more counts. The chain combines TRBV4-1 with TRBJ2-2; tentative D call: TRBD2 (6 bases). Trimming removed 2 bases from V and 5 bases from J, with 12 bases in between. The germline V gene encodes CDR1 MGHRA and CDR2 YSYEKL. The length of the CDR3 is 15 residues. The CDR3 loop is CASSQPGRRTGELFF. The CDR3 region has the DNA TGCGCCAGCAGCCAACCAGGGAGGAGGACCGGGGAGCTGTTTTTT.

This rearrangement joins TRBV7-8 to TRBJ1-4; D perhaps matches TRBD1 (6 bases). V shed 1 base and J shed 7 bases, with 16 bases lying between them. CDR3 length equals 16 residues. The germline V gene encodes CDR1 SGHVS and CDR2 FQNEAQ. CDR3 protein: CASSLGGAPRGEKLFF. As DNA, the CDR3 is TGTGCCAGCAGCTTAGGGGGGGCCCCGCGGGGTGAAAAACTGTTTTTT.

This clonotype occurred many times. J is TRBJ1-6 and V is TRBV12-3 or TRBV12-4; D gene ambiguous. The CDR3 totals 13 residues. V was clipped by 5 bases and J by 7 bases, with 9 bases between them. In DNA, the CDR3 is TGTGCCAGCAGTCAATGGGAGAATTCACCCCTCCACTTT. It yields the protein CASSQWENSPLHF.

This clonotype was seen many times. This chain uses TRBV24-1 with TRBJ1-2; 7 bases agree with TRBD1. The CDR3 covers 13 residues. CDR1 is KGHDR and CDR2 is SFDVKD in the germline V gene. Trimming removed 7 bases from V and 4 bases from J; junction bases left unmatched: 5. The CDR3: CATSPGDSYGYTF. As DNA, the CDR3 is TGTGCCACCAGCCCAGGGGACAGCTATGGCTACACCTTC.

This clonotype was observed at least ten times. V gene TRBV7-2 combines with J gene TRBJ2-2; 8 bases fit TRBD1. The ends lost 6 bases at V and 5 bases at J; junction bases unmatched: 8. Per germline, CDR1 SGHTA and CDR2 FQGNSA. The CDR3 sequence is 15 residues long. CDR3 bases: TGTGCCAGCAGTTTCCGACAGGGGAGGACCGGGGAGCTGTTTTTT. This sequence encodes CASSFRQGRTGELFF.

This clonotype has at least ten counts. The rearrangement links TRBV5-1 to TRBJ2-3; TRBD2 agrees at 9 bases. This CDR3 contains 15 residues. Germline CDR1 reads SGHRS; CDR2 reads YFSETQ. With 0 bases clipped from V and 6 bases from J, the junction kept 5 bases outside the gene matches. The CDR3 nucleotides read TGCGCCAGCAGCTTGGGACTAGCGGCTTGGGATACGCAGTATTTT. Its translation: CASSLGLAAWDTQYF.

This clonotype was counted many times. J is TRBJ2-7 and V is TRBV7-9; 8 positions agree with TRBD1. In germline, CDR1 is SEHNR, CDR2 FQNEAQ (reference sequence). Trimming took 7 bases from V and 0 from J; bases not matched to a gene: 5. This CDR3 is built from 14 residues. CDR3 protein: CASKQQGGSYEQYF. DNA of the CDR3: TGTGCCAGCAAACAACAGGGGGGCTCCTACGAGCAGTACTTC.

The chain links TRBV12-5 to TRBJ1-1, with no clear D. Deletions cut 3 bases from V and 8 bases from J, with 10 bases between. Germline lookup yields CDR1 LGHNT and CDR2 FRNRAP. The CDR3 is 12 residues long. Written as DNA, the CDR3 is TGTGCTAGTGGTTTCCCTCAGATAGAAGCTTTCTTT. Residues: CASGFPQIEAFF.

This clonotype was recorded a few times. CDR3 protein: CASSWRDTQYF. The CDR3 nucleotides read TGTGCCAGCAGCTGGAGGGATACGCAGTATTTT. This chain joins TRBV5-6 and TRBJ2-3, with D perhaps TRBD2 (5 bases). Germline V CDR1 and CDR2: SGHDT, YYEEEE. This CDR3 spans 11 amino acids. The V end was cut by 3 bases, the J end by 6 bases, with 5 bases between. Combining the CDR3 with reference TRBV5-6 and TRBJ2-3 gives the whole variable domain DAGVTQSPTHLIKTRGQQVTLRCSPKSGHDTVSWYQQALGQGPQFIFQYYEEEERQRGNFPDRFSGHQFPNYSSELNVNALLLGDSALYLCASSWRDTQYFGPGTRLTVL.

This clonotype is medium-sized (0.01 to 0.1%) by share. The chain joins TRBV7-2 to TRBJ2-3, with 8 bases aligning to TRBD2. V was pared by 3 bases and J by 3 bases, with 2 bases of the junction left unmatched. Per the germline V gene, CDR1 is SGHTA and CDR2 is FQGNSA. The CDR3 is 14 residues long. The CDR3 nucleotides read TGTGCCAGCAGCTTCGTAGCGGGGACAGATACGCAGTATTTT. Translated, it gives CASSFVAGTDTQYF.

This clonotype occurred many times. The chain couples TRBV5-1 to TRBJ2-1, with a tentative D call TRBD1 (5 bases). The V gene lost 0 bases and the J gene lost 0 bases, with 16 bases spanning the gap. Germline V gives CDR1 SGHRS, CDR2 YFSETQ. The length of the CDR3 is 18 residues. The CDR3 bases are TGCGCCAGCAGCTTGGTTTGGTCCCCACAGGACTCCTACAATGAGCAGTTCTTC. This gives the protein CASSLVWSPQDSYNEQFF.

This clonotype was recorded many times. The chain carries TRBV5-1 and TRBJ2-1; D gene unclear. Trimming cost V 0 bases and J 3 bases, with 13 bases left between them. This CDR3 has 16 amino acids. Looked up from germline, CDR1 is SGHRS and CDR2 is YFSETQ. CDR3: CASSLDQALFYNEQFF. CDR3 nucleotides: TGCGCCAGCAGCTTGGATCAGGCCCTCTTCTACAATGAGCAGTTCTTC.

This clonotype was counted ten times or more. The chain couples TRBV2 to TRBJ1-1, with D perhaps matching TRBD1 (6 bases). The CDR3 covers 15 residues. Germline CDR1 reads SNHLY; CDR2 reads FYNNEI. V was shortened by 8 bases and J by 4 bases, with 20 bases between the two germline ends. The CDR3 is CASAASQGPGTEAFF. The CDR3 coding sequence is TGTGCCAGCGCTGCTTCCCAGGGGCCGGGCACTGAAGCTTTCTTT.

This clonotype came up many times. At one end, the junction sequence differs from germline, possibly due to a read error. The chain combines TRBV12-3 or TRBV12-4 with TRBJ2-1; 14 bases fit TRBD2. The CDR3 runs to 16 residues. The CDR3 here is CASSLTSGLAGDEQFF. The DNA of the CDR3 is TGTGCCAGTAGTTTAACCTCGGGACTAGCGGGAGATGAGCAGTTCTTC.

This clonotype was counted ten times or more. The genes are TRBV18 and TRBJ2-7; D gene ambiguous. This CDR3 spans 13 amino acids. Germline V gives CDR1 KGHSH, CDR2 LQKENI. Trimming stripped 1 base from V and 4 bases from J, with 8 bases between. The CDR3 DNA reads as TGTGCCAGCTCACCACAGATTCCTTACGAGCAGTACTTC. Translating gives CASSPQIPYEQYF. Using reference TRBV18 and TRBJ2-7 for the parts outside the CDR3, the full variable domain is NAGVMQNPRHLVRRRGQEARLRCSPMKGHSHVYWYRQLPEEGLKFMVYLQKENIIDESGMPKERFSAEFPKEGPSILRIQQVVRGDSAAYFCASSPQIPYEQYFGPGTRLTVT.

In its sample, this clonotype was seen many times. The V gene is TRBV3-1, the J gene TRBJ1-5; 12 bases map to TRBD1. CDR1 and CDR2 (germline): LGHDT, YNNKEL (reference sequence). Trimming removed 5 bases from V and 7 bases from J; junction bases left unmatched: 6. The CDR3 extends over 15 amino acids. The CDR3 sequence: CASSWGQGARQPQHF. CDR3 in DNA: TGTGCCAGCAGCTGGGGACAGGGGGCGAGGCAGCCCCAGCATTTT.

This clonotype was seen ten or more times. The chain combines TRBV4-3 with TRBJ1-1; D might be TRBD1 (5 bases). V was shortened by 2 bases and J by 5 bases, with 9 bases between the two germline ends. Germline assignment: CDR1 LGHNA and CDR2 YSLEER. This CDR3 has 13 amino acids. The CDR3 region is CASSQRGYTEAFF. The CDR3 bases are TGCGCCAGCAGCCAAAGGGGTTATACTGAAGCTTTCTTT.

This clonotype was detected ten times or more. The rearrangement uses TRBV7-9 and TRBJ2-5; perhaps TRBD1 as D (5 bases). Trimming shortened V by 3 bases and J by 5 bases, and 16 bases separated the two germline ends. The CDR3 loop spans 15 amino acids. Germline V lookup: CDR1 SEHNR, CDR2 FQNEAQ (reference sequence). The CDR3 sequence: CASSLNGGYRETQYF. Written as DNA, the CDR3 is TGTGCCAGCAGCTTGAATGGCGGTTACAGGGAGACCCAGTACTTC.

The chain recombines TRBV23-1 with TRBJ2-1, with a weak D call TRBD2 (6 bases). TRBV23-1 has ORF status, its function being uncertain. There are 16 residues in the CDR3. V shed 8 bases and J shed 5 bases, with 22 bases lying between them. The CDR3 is CASWPADGGYHNEQFF. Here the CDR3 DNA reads TGCGCCAGCTGGCCGGCCGACGGGGGTTACCACAATGAGCAGTTCTTC.

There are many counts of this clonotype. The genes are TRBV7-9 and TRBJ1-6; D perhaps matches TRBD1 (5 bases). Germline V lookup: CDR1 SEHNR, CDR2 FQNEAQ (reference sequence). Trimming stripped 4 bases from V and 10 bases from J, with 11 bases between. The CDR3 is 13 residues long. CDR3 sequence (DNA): TGTGCCAGCAGCTCCTTTGACAGATCACCCCTCCACTTT. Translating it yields CASSSFDRSPLHF.

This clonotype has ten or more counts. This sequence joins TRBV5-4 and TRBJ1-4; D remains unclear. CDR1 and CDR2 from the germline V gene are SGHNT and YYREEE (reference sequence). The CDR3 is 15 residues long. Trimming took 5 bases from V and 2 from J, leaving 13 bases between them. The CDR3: CASRPGGPTNEKLFF. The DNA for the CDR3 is TGTGCCAGCAGACCGGGAGGACCGACTAATGAAAAACTGTTTTTT.

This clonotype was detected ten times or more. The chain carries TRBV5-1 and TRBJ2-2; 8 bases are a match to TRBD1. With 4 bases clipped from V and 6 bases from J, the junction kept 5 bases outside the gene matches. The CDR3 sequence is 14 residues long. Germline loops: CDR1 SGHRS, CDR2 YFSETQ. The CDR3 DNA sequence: TGCGCCAGCAGCCGCGACAGGGGTGCCGGGGAGCTGTTTTTT. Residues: CASSRDRGAGELFF.

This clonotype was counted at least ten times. The CDR3 here is CASLGGDYGYTF. CDR3 DNA: TGTGCCAGCCTTGGGGGCGACTATGGCTACACCTTC. This chain joins TRBV6-2 or TRBV6-3 and TRBJ1-2, with D maybe TRBD1 (6 bases). Germline CDR1 reads MNHEY; CDR2 reads SVGEGT. Trimming stripped 8 bases from V and 3 bases from J, with 10 bases between. The CDR3 sequence is 12 residues long.

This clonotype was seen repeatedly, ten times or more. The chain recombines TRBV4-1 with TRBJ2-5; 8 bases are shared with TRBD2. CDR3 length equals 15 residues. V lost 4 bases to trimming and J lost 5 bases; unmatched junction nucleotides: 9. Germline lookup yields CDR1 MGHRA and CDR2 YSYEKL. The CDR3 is CASSRDGGAGETQYF. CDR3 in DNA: TGCGCCAGCAGCCGCGACGGGGGGGCGGGGGAGACCCAGTACTTC.

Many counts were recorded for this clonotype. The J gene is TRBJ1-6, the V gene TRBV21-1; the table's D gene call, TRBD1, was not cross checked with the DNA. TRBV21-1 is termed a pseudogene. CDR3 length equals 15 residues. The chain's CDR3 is CASSDCAPKNSPLHF. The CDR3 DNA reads TGTGCCAGCAGCGACTGCGCCCCGAAGAATTCACCCCTCCACTTT.

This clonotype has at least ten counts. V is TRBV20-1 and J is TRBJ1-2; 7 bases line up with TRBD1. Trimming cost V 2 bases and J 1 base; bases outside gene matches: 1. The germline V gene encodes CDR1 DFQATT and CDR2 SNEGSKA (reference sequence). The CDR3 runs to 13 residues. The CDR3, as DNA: TGCAGTGCTAGACAGGGGGGTAACTATGGCTACACCTTC. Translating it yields CSARQGGNYGYTF.

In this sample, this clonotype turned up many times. The CDR3 coding sequence is TGCGCCAGCAGCCAAGATCAAGAGCTGGAGCCCCAGCATTTT. Its translation is CASSQDQELEPQHF. The genes are TRBV4-1 and TRBJ1-5, with D uncertain. The germline CDR1 and CDR2 sequences are MGHRA and YSYEKL. Trimming shortened V by 0 bases and J by 8 bases, and 11 bases separated the two germline ends. The CDR3 sequence is 14 residues long.

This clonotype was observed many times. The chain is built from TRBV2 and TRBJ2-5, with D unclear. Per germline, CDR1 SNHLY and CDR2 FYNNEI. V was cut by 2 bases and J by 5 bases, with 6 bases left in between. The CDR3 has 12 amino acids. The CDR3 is CASSESWETQYF. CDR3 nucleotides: TGTGCCAGCAGTGAATCTTGGGAGACCCAGTACTTC.